A single sample is the source of the 8 T cell receptor beta chains below, sequenced in a study of graft-versus-host responses after intestinal transplantation. Sequencing was performed with immunoSEQ multiplex PCR; in TCRdb, only in-frame clones are kept and a portion is missing. The data hold some 90,000 clones, with roughly nine tenths observed a single time. These receptors' targets are unknown. The sequencing here drew on unstimulated CD4+ T cells sorted from spleen or lymph node cells, taken before intestinal transplant. These receptors came from a human donor who received an intestinal transplant.

The count of this clone is one. The chain employs TRBV19 and TRBJ2-2; possibly TRBD2 for D (6 bases). From germline, CDR1 is LNHDA and CDR2 SQIVND (reference sequence). CDR3 length: 16 amino acids. V lost 6 bases to trimming and J lost 0 bases, with 14 bases between them. Written as DNA, the CDR3 is TGTGCCAGTAGCCCACGGGGGTCGCCGAACACCGGGGAGCTGTTTTTT. Translating gives CASSPRGSPNTGELFF.

The J gene is TRBJ1-5, the V gene TRBV5-8; no firm D call. The CDR3 covers 14 residues. Germline assignment: CDR1 SGHTS and CDR2 YDEGEE. Trimming left V 4 bases short and J 0 bases short, with 8 bases between. The CDR3 protein is CASSPGYSNQPQHF. The CDR3 region has the DNA TGTGCCAGCAGCCCCGGGTATAGCAATCAGCCCCAGCATTTT.

The chain couples TRBV6-6 to TRBJ2-5, with 10 bases lining up with TRBD2. The V and J ends lost 0 bases and 5 bases, in that order; junction bases with no gene match: 6. CDR1 MNHNY and CDR2 SVGAGI come from the germline V gene (reference sequence). This CDR3 region has 16 residues. This chain's CDR3 is CASSYSLAGAGETQYF. For the CDR3, the DNA is TGTGCCAGCAGTTACTCGCTAGCGGGGGCGGGGGAGACCCAGTACTTC.

V gene TRBV10-1 combines with J gene TRBJ2-1; the D gene is possibly TRBD1 (6 bases). Germline assignment: CDR1 WNHNN and CDR2 SYGVQD (reference sequence). The CDR3 runs 15 residues. The V gene lost 4 bases and the J gene lost 2 bases, with 12 bases spanning the gap. In nucleotides, the CDR3 is TGCGCCAGCAGTGCAACAGGGAATACCTACAATGAGCAGTTCTTC. This codes for CASSATGNTYNEQFF.

This clone appeared once. The rearrangement uses TRBV6-6 and TRBJ2-1, with TRBD1 identical over 8 bases. Germline V gene sequence: CDR1 MNHNY, CDR2 SVGAGI (reference sequence). The CDR3 runs 15 residues. Unmatched junction bases numbered 6, after V lost 6 bases and J lost 2 bases. The CDR3 spells CASSLDRGPYNEQFF. CDR3 nucleotide sequence: TGTGCCAGCAGCCTAGACAGGGGACCCTACAATGAGCAGTTCTTC.

The chain carries TRBV9 and TRBJ2-4; 7 bases align to TRBD2. Germline loops: CDR1 SGDLS, CDR2 YYNGEE. The ends lost 2 bases at V and 4 bases at J; junction bases unmatched: 3. There are 14 residues in the CDR3. DNA of the CDR3: TGTGCCAGCAGCGTTGGACTAGTAAAAAACATTCAGTACTTC. Translated: CASSVGLVKNIQYF. Based on the CDR3 plus reference TRBV9 and TRBJ2-4, the full variable domain is DSGVTQTPKHLITATGQRVTLRCSPRSGDLSVYWYQQSLDQGLQFLIQYYNGEERAKGNILERFSAQQFPDLHSELNLSSLELGDSALYFCASSVGLVKNIQYFGAGTRLSVL.

This clone was observed once. At one boundary the junction diverges from the germline segment, which might be a read error. Other DNA variants within this sample encode the same CDR3. CDR3 bases: TGTGCTAGCAGCTTCAGGGTCCATCAGCCCCAGCATTTT. Its protein is CASSFRVHQPQHF. This chain connects TRBV11-2 to TRBJ1-5, with a possible D match to TRBD1 (5 bases). The CDR3 totals 13 residues. Germline CDR1 is SGHAT and CDR2 is FQNNGV.

J is TRBJ1-3 and V is TRBV6-5; D unclear. The CDR3 totals 15 residues. Trimming removed 3 bases at V and 1 base at J, with 10 bases between. The germline gives CDR1 MNHEY, CDR2 SVGAGI. DNA of the CDR3: TGTGCCAGCAGTTATTCATCGAGGTCTGGAAACACCATATATTTT. As protein: CASSYSSRSGNTIYF.